This T cell receptor beta chain was identified during a study of long-term antiretroviral therapy in people with HIV. General study points: Pre-ART expanded clones dominated the repertoire at every time point. Patients on ART gained diversity, which nonetheless stayed below transplant donor controls. Records did not include ART adherence, viral resistance or therapy changes.

With respect to this clone: As yet, its antigen is unknown.

Investigators performed immunoSEQ version v3.0 at survey level. Libraries were prepared by immunoSEQ multiplex PCR; TCRdb keeps only in-frame clonotypes and omits some of them. The table shows 12,000 or so clones, with about four fifths occurring only once. V shed 5 bases, J shed 8 bases, and the junction held 2 bases outside the gene matches. CDR3 length: 13 amino acids. Germline-derived CDR1 and CDR2 are MNHNY and SVGAGI (reference sequence). The chain links TRBV6-6 to TRBJ1-4, with 10 bases aligning to TRBD1. This material consisted of unsorted PBMCs, taken about 8 years after starting antiretroviral therapy. This receptor was taken from a man aged 50 to 59 with HIV. DNA for the CDR3: TGTGCCAGCAGTCGGACAGGGGGGGAAAAACTGTTTTTT. This sequence encodes CASSRTGGEKLFF.